These T cell receptor beta chains were read from a single sample in a study of T cells after yellow fever vaccination. TCRdb fed the 5' RACE reads into MiXCR, producing one record per CDR3 protein. The table lists about 330,000 distinct CDR3 sequences, around 6.8% of them singletons. The sample here was PBMCs, taken roughly seven weeks after the first yellow fever vaccination. These receptors were obtained from a man between 18 and 35 years old who received the YFV17D yellow fever vaccine. CDR3s include the opening cysteine and the closing phenylalanine or tryptophan. D genes are given only for firm matches. Expanded clones get a size class; other rows say once, few or many, or leave the size out.

>TRBV5-1|few|TRBJ2-2|.
CASSLYRNTGELFF
TGCGCCAGCAGCTTGTATAGGAACACCGGGGAGCTGTTTTTT
>TRBV7-2|.|TRBJ2-7|.
CASSLVGQYFYEQYF
TGTGCCAGCAGCTTAGTGGGACAATACTTCTACGAGCAGTACTTC
>TRBV7-2|.|TRBJ2-3|TRBD1
CASSLRQGTDTQYF
TGTGCCAGCAGCCTCAGACAGGGGACAGATACGCAGTATTTT
>TRBV28|few|TRBJ2-1|TRBD1
CASSDLLRDRGTYNEQFF
TGTGCCAGCAGTGACTTACTCCGGGACAGGGGCACCTACAATGAGCAGTTCTTC
>TRBV7-9|few|TRBJ1-4|.
CASTTFVAGEKLFF
TGTGCCAGCACCACCTTTGTGGCAGGTGAAAAACTGTTTTTT
>TRBV4-2|.|TRBJ2-3|TRBD2
CASSPGLAQGDTQYF
TGTGCCAGCAGCCCGGGACTAGCTCAGGGAGATACGCAGTATTTT
>TRBV6-5|few|TRBJ2-3|TRBD2
CASSSGGAGHTQYF
TGTGCCAGCAGTTCCGGGGGGGCGGGCCATACGCAGTATTTT
>TRBV11-2|few|TRBJ1-6|.
CASSPRSAGDFKSPLHF
TGTGCCAGCAGCCCCCGTTCGGCAGGGGACTTTAAGTCACCCCTCCACTTT
>TRBV5-1|.|TRBJ2-3|.
CASSHDSSTDTQYF
TGCGCCAGCAGCCATGACAGCAGCACAGATACGCAGTATTTT
>TRBV7-6|.|TRBJ1-2|.
CASSSRKGGDYGYTF
TGTGCCAGCAGCTCCCGTAAGGGAGGGGACTATGGCTACACCTTC
>TRBV5-6|.|TRBJ2-7|TRBD2
CASSRGGDYEQYF
TGTGCCAGCAGCCGGGGGGGAGACTACGAGCAGTACTTC
>TRBV12-3/TRBV12-4|.|TRBJ1-2|.
CASRQGTYGYTF
TGTGCCAGTAGGCAGGGGACGTATGGCTACACCTTC
>TRBV12-3/TRBV12-4|few|TRBJ1-5|.
CASSFGRNQPQHF
TGTGCCAGCAGTTTCGGAAGAAATCAGCCCCAGCATTTT
>TRBV5-1|few|TRBJ2-2|.
CASSYRGTSGELFF
TGCGCCAGCTCGTACCGGGGGACGTCCGGGGAGCTGTTTTTT
>TRBV5-8|many|TRBJ2-3|.
CASNEYGQTDTQYF
TGTGCCAGCAACGAATATGGACAGACCGATACGCAGTATTTT
>TRBV12-3/TRBV12-4|.|TRBJ1-4|TRBD1
CASSLLGQGGEKLFF
TGTGCCAGCAGTCTCCTGGGACAGGGAGGGGAAAAACTGTTTTTT
>TRBV4-1|.|TRBJ1-3|.
CASSQTGIGNTIYF
TGCGCCAGCAGCCAAACGGGGATTGGAAACACCATATATTTT
>TRBV6-2/TRBV6-3|.|TRBJ1-5|.
CASSTAYNQPQHF
TGTGCCAGCTCGACAGCCTACAATCAGCCCCAGCATTTT
>TRBV5-1|.|TRBJ2-2|.
CASSPQGGQRAGELFF
TGCGCCAGCAGCCCCCAAGGGGGACAGCGGGCCGGGGAGCTGTTTTTT
>TRBV7-2|.|TRBJ1-2|.
CASSQGSTYGYTF
TGTGCCAGCAGCCAAGGGAGTACCTATGGCTACACCTTC
>TRBV5-1|many|TRBJ2-3|TRBD2
CASSLEPGELAGASGTQYF
TGCGCCAGCAGCTTGGAACCGGGTGAACTAGCGGGGGCGTCCGGTACGCAGTATTTT
>TRBV18|.|TRBJ2-1|.
CASSHPNGDEQFF
TGTGCCAGCTCGCATCCGAATGGGGATGAGCAGTTCTTC
>TRBV5-1|few|TRBJ2-7|TRBD1
CASSVRQGTYEQYF
TGCGCCAGCAGCGTTCGACAGGGAACCTACGAGCAGTACTTC
>TRBV6-5|many|TRBJ1-4|.
CASSRETGGTNEKLFF
TGTGCCAGCAGTCGCGAGACAGGAGGAACTAATGAAAAACTGTTTTTT
>TRBV5-4|.|TRBJ2-1|.
CASSFYGQTYEQFF
TGTGCCAGCAGCTTCTACGGACAGACCTACGAGCAGTTCTTC
>TRBV10-2|.|TRBJ2-7|.
CASSGVQRSYEQYF
TGCGCCAGCAGTGGGGTACAGCGCTCCTACGAGCAGTACTTC
>TRBV5-5|few|TRBJ2-1|.
CARGPGRGPYNEQFF
TGTGCCAGGGGCCCTGGGCGGGGGCCTTACAATGAGCAGTTCTTC
>TRBV28|.|TRBJ2-3|TRBD2
CASSPWGVGAGTTDTQYF
TGTGCCAGCAGTCCCTGGGGAGTGGGAGCGGGGACCACAGATACGCAGTATTTT
>TRBV7-3|.|TRBJ2-3|TRBD2
CASKERGGSDTQYF
TGTGCCAGCAAGGAGCGGGGGGGCTCAGATACGCAGTATTTT
>TRBV4-3|.|TRBJ1-4|.
CASSQGTGYEEKLFF
TGCGCCAGCAGCCAAGGGACGGGGTATGAGGAAAAACTGTTTTTT
>TRBV4-1|.|TRBJ2-1|TRBD2
CASSRLAGSYNEQFF
TGCGCCAGCAGCCGACTAGCGGGGAGCTACAATGAGCAGTTCTTC
>TRBV2|.|TRBJ2-3|.
CASRRGGSWDTDTQYF
TGTGCCAGCCGACGCGGCGGATCTTGGGACACAGATACGCAGTATTTT
>TRBV7-9|.|TRBJ1-2|.
CASSLGQLNYGYTF
TGTGCCAGCAGCTTAGGACAGCTAAACTATGGCTACACCTTC
>TRBV12-3/TRBV12-4|.|TRBJ1-2|.
CASSPRGTGSYGYTF
TGTGCCAGCAGTCCGAGGGGCACAGGGAGCTATGGCTACACCTTC
>TRBV10-3|many|TRBJ2-7|TRBD2
CAISESGLGYEQYF
TGTGCCATCAGTGAATCGGGACTAGGCTACGAGCAGTACTTC
>TRBV5-1|.|TRBJ2-5|.
CASSLGIGTPPAETQYF
TGCGCCAGCAGCTTGGGGATCGGGACGCCACCTGCGGAGACCCAGTACTTC
>TRBV5-5|many|TRBJ2-2|.
CASRSTGNTGELFF
TGTGCCAGCAGGAGCACAGGGAACACCGGGGAGCTGTTTTTT